The rows below give T cell receptor beta chains drawn from one sample of a study of PD-1 blockade in classical Hodgkin lymphoma. Clones were sequenced by immunoSEQ multiplex PCR, and TCRdb holds only the in-frame ones, with some missing. The sample consists of some 96,000 clones, 80% to 90% of them appearing once. The input for sequencing was peripheral blood mononuclear cells (PBMCs), taken before the second cycle of nivolumab. Receptors originate from a human donor with classical Hodgkin lymphoma. Each CDR3 is given with its conserved first and last residue. Size values are once, few and many counts, or a class for expanded clones, and some rows have none.

size: .; J: TRBJ1-1; V: TRBV30; CDR3: CAWSRAGQGIEAFF
size: .; J: TRBJ1-3; V: TRBV5-5; CDR3: CASSLVPGGSGNTIYF
size: .; J: TRBJ2-7; V: TRBV5-1; CDR3: CASTSGGGSGEQYF
size: .; J: TRBJ2-7; V: TRBV7-2; CDR3: CASSLRWGPYEQYF
size: .; J: TRBJ2-1; V: TRBV19; CDR3: CASSELAGVTPNEQFF
size: .; J: TRBJ2-1; V: TRBV9; CDR3: CASSPTGTSVSGEQFF
size: many; J: TRBJ2-3; V: TRBV10-3; CDR3: CAITEKGAYPGVTDTQYF
size: .; J: TRBJ1-4; V: TRBV29-1; CDR3: CSVGGGAANEKLFF
size: .; J: TRBJ1-2; V: TRBV5-1; CDR3: CASSEGQDGYTF
size: few; J: TRBJ2-7; V: TRBV2; CDR3: CASSVEGAGAEQYF
size: .; J: TRBJ2-7; V: TRBV7-8; CDR3: CASSLTLLSSYNEQYF
size: .; J: TRBJ2-2; V: TRBV9; CDR3: CASSLRLGTNSGELFF
size: .; J: TRBJ2-6; V: TRBV19; CDR3: CASSTNLTGFSGANVLTF
size: .; J: TRBJ2-2; V: TRBV4-1; CDR3: CASSPTKGLAGAGELFF
size: few; J: TRBJ2-3; V: TRBV5-1; CDR3: CASSLAREDTQYF
size: few; J: TRBJ2-4; V: TRBV19; CDR3: CASSGTGGRAKNIQYF
size: .; J: TRBJ2-3; V: TRBV19; CDR3: CASRPLGTDTQYF
size: .; J: TRBJ2-5; V: TRBV27; CDR3: CATPLETQYF
size: .; J: TRBJ2-7; V: TRBV18; CDR3: CASSPLTGYEQYF
size: .; J: TRBJ2-2; V: TRBV29-1; CDR3: CSAGLAGAYTGELFF
size: .; J: TRBJ2-7; V: TRBV6-5; CDR3: CASSYSLESDEQYF
size: .; J: TRBJ1-1; V: TRBV30; CDR3: CAWSRGHDRPAFF
size: .; J: TRBJ2-7; V: TRBV5-4; CDR3: CASSLYQGAYEQYF
size: .; J: TRBJ1-1; V: TRBV6-1; CDR3: CASSTSVGTEAFF
size: .; J: TRBJ1-1; V: TRBV6-6; CDR3: CASSYFGQLNTEAFF
size: once; J: TRBJ1-3; V: TRBV23-1; CDR3: CASSQGGTGPLSGNTIYF
size: .; J: TRBJ2-2; V: TRBV5-1; CDR3: CASSLELPNTGELFF
size: .; J: TRBJ1-1; V: TRBV2; CDR3: CASSEAGVTNTEAFF
size: .; J: TRBJ2-3; V: TRBV20-1; CDR3: CSVRVDTQYF
size: .; J: TRBJ2-7; V: TRBV28; CDR3: CASSLPLAGGPYEQYF
size: few; J: TRBJ1-3; V: TRBV11-2; CDR3: CASSLATGGSGNTIYF
size: .; J: TRBJ2-3; V: TRBV7-9; CDR3: CASSFRTGSTDTQYF
size: .; J: TRBJ2-5; V: TRBV6-5; CDR3: CASRPGSQETQYF
size: .; J: TRBJ2-7; V: TRBV2; CDR3: CASSEGFGGAEQYF
size: .; J: TRBJ2-7; V: TRBV5-4; CDR3: CASRHPSYEQYF
size: .; J: TRBJ2-1; V: TRBV6-6; CDR3: CASSYSSGTPQFF
size: once; J: TRBJ1-1; V: TRBV19; CDR3: CASSRGQGFFIEAFF
size: .; J: TRBJ1-3; V: TRBV2; CDR3: CASSVAGIGNTIYF
size: .; J: TRBJ2-5; V: TRBV2; CDR3: CASQGLQTQYF
size: .; J: TRBJ1-3; V: TRBV5-4; CDR3: CASNPGGVNSGNTIYF
size: .; J: TRBJ1-5; V: TRBV7-9; CDR3: CASSTQGGQPQHF
size: few; J: TRBJ2-1; V: TRBV4-3; CDR3: CASSHALAGGHEQFF
size: .; J: TRBJ2-7; V: TRBV2; CDR3: CASGARDRTEQYF
size: .; J: TRBJ2-7; V: TRBV18; CDR3: CASSPGTFPSYEQYF
size: few; J: TRBJ2-3; V: TRBV5-1; CDR3: CASSLESRSTDTQYF
size: .; J: TRBJ2-1; V: TRBV7-3; CDR3: CASSPDGGSDEQFF
size: .; J: TRBJ2-7; V: TRBV7-8; CDR3: CASSPYLAGGAYEQYF
size: .; J: TRBJ1-5; V: TRBV27; CDR3: CASTLETGLSQPQHF
size: .; J: TRBJ1-2; V: TRBV6-5; CDR3: CASSYSFGGNYGYTF
size: .; J: TRBJ2-1; V: TRBV5-1; CDR3: CASSPGGAAYNEQFF
size: .; J: TRBJ2-2; V: TRBV12-5; CDR3: CASGSGLAGGPGGELFF
size: .; J: TRBJ2-3; V: TRBV20-1; CDR3: CSASGDYQYF
size: .; J: TRBJ1-4; V: TRBV7-2; CDR3: CASSLATGANEKLFF
size: .; J: TRBJ2-1; V: TRBV11-3; CDR3: CASSYDSVGYNEQFF
size: .; J: TRBJ2-7; V: TRBV19; CDR3: CASSFSGNFYEQYF
size: .; J: TRBJ2-2; V: TRBV4-1; CDR3: CASSQPGLAGGAGELFF
size: .; J: TRBJ2-2; V: TRBV5-1; CDR3: CASSLAFLNTGELFF